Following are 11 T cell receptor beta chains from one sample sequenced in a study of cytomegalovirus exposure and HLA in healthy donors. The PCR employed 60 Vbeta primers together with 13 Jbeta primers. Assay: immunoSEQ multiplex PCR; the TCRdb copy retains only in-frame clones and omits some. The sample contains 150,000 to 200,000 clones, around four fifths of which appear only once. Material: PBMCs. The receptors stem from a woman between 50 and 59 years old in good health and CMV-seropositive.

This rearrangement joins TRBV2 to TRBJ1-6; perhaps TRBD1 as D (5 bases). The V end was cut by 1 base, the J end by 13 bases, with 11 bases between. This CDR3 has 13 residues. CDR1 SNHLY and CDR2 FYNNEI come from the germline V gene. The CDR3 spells CASSEGGSRPLHF. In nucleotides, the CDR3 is TGTGCCAGCAGTGAAGGGGGCAGCCGGCCCCTCCACTTT.

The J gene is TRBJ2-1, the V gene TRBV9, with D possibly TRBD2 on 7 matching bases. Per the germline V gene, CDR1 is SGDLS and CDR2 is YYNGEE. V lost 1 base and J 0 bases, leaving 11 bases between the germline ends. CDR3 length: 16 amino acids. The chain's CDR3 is CASSVLRGASYNEQFF. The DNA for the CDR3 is TGTGCCAGCAGCGTACTTCGGGGGGCCTCCTACAATGAGCAGTTCTTC. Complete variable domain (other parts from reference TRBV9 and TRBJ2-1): DSGVTQTPKHLITATGQRVTLRCSPRSGDLSVYWYQQSLDQGLQFLIQYYNGEERAKGNILERFSAQQFPDLHSELNLSSLELGDSALYFCASSVLRGASYNEQFFGPGTRLTVL.

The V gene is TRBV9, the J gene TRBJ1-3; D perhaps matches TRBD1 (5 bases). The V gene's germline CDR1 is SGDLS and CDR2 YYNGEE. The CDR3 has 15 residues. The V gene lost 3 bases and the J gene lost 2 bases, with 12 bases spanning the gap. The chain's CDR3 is CASSAPGGAGNTIYF. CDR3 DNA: TGTGCCAGCAGCGCCCCTGGGGGGGCTGGAAACACCATATATTTT.

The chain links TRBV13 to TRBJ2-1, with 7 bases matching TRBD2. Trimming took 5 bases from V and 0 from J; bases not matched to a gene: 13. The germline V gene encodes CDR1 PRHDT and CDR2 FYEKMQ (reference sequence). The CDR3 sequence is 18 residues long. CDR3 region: CASSLGRGGGSSYNEQFF. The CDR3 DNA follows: TGTGCCAGCAGCCTTGGGAGAGGCGGGGGATCCTCCTACAATGAGCAGTTCTTC.

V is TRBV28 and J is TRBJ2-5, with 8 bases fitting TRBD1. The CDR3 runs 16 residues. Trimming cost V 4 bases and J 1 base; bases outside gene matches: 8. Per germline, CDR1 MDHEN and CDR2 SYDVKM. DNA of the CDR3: TGTGCCAGCAGTTCCTCCGGGACAGGTATCCAAGAGACCCAGTACTTC. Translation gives CASSSSGTGIQETQYF.

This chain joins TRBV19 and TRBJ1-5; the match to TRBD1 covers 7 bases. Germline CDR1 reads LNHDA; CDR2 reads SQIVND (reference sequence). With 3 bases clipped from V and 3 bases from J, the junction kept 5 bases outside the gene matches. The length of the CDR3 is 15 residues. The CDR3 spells CASSMYRGDNQPQHF. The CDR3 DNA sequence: TGTGCCAGTAGTATGTACAGGGGCGACAATCAGCCCCAGCATTTT.

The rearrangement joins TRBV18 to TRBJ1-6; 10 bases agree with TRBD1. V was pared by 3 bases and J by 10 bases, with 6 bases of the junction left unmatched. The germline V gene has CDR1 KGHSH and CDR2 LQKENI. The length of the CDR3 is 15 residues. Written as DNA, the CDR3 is TGTGCCAGCTCACCTGTCGGACAGGGGGAATCACCCCTCCACTTT. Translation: CASSPVGQGESPLHF.

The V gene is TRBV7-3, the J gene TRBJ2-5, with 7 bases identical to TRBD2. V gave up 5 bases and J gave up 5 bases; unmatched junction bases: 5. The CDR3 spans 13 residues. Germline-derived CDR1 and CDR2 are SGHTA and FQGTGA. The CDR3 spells CASSPGLVETQYF. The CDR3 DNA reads TGTGCCAGCAGCCCCGGACTAGTCGAGACCCAGTACTTC.

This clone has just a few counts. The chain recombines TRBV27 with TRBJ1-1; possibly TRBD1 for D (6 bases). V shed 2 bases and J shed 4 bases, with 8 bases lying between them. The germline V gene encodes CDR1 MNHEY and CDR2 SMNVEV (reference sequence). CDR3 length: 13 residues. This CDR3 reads CASSLGRGTEAFF. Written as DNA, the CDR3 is TGTGCCAGCAGTTTAGGCAGGGGCACTGAAGCTTTCTTT.

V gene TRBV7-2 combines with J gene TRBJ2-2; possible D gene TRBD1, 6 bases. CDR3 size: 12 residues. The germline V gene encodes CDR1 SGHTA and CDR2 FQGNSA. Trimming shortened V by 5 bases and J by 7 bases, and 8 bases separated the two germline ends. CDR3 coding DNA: TGTGCCAGCAGCCGGGACATCGGGGAGCTGTTTTTT. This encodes CASSRDIGELFF.

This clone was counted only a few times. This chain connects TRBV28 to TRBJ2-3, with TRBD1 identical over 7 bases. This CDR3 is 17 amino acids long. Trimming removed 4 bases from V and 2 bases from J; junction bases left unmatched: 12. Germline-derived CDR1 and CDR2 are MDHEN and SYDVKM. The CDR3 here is CASSSAGLEGATDTQYF. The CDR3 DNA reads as TGTGCCAGCAGTTCCGCCGGCCTTGAGGGGGCCACAGATACGCAGTATTTT.